Presented here are 21 T cell receptor beta chains from one specimen sequenced in a study of Graves' ophthalmopathy and Graves' hyperthyroidism. Investigators amplified TCR beta CDR3 regions from RNA transcripts. The authors performed first-round RT-PCR with HTBI primers and then a second-round multiplex PCR. TCRdb redid the calling of the multiplex PCR reads with MiXCR, one entry per CDR3 protein. The top ten clones hold about 4.2% of a sample with about 500,000 distinct CDR3 sequences, less than 40% of them seen once. The sequenced material came from peripheral blood or thyroid tissue (not recorded which). The receptors here all came from an adult man with Graves' hyperthyroidism.

Points on this clonotype: A read error is possible here, since a much larger clone lies one base away. The chain recombines TRBV14 with TRBJ1-1; 9 bases agree with TRBD1. J lost 5 bases, V lost 1 base, and 5 bases had no gene match. The CDR3 has 15 amino acids. The V gene's germline CDR1 is SGHDN and CDR2 FVKESK. This CDR3 reads CASSQGGQGRTEAFF. CDR3 nucleotide sequence: TGTGCCAGCAGCCAAGGGGGACAGGGCCGAACTGAAGCTTTCTTT.

This chain connects TRBV25-1 to TRBJ1-5; D gene unclear. The germline V and J ends were trimmed by 5 bases and 11 bases, with 19 bases remaining between them. This CDR3 has 14 residues. The germline V gene has CDR1 MGHDK and CDR2 SYGVNS. The chain's CDR3 is CASSLLRNERTQHF. CDR3 DNA: TGTGCCAGCAGTTTGCTCAGGAATGAAAGGACCCAGCATTTT.

As concerns this clonotype: The junction differs from germline at one of its ends, possibly a read error. The rearrangement links TRBV5-1 to TRBJ1-5; perhaps TRBD1 as D (6 bases). Germline V gene sequence: CDR1 SGHRS, CDR2 YFSETQ. CDR3 length: 14 residues. This CDR3 reads CASTGNRYNEPQHF. The CDR3, as DNA: TGCGCCAGTACAGGGAATCGGTACAATGAGCCCCAGCATTTT.

This clonotype has more than one count but fewer than ten. The CDR3 coding sequence is TGTGCCAGCAGCTTAGGAGGGGCCCCGAACACCGGGGAGCTGTTTTTT. It specifies CASSLGGAPNTGELFF. This chain connects TRBV11-2 to TRBJ2-2, with D perhaps TRBD1 or TRBD2 (5 bases each). The germline gives CDR1 SGHAT, CDR2 FQNNGV. The CDR3 spans 16 residues. The V gene lost 1 base and the J gene lost 0 bases, with 9 bases spanning the gap.

Ten or more counts support this clonotype. The rearrangement links TRBV12-3 or TRBV12-4 to TRBJ1-2; 9 nucleotides align to TRBD1. The CDR3 has 15 amino acids. The J segment lost 3 bases and the V segment lost 6 bases, leaving 8 bases of the junction unmatched. The CDR3 loop is CASRSGTGWDYGYTF. As DNA, the CDR3 is TGTGCCAGCAGGTCCGGGACAGGGTGGGACTATGGCTACACCTTC.

As for this clonotype: A read error is possible here, since a much larger clone lies one base away. The rearrangement uses TRBV19 and TRBJ1-4; a weak D match, TRBD1 (6 bases). Germline CDR1 and CDR2: LNHDA and SQIVND (reference sequence). This CDR3 contains 16 residues. The chain's CDR3 is CASRTEIQATTEKLFF. The CDR3 coding sequence is TGTGCCAGCCGGACAGAGATCCAAGCAACTACTGAAAAACTGTTTTTT.

The chain recombines TRBV7-8 with TRBJ2-5; the D call may be TRBD1 or TRBD2 (5 bases each). The end of the DNA fits TRBJ2-4 better, so the J call may be wrong. The CDR3 is made up of 19 amino acids. CDR1 and CDR2 from the germline V gene are SGHVS and FQNEAQ. CDR3 in DNA: TGTGCCAGCAGCTTATCTCCTTCGGAAGGGACGGTGGGGTTGCACATTCAGTACTTC. Its translation is CASSLSPSEGTVGLHIQYF.

Concerning this clonotype: One end of the junction does not line up with germline, which may come from a read error. The chain uses TRBV24-1 and TRBJ2-3; tentative D call: TRBD2 (5 bases). This CDR3 is built from 15 residues. From germline, CDR1 is KGHDR and CDR2 SFDVKD. CDR3 loop: CATSAARGQTDTQYF. The CDR3, as DNA: TGCGCCACCAGTGCCGCGCGCGGGCAGACAGATACGCAGTATTTT.

On this clonotype itself: At one of its ends the junction is not consistent with the germline gene, which may arise from a read error. The chain couples TRBV2 to TRBJ2-2; 8 bases line up with TRBD2. Germline V gene data show CDR1 as SNHLY and CDR2 as FYNNEI. This CDR3 contains 15 residues. The CDR3 bases are TGTGCCAGCAGTGATGTAGCGGGGAACACCGGGGAGCTGTCTTGG. This encodes CASSDVAGNTGELSW. Full variable domain (missing parts from reference TRBV2 and TRBJ2-2): EPEVTQTPSHQVTQMGQEVILRCVPISNHLYFYWYRQILGQKVEFLVSFYNNEISEKSEIFDDQFSVERPDGSNFTLKIRSTKLEDSAMYFCASSDVAGNTGELSWGEGSRLTVL.

The chain combines TRBV29-1 with TRBJ2-6; TRBD1 is a possible D gene (5 bases). This CDR3 contains 8 residues. The germline gives CDR1 SQVTM, CDR2 ANQGSEA. Trimming pared 6 bases from V and 15 bases from J, leaving 6 bases between. CDR3 residues: CSVQGLTF. The CDR3, as DNA: TGCAGCGTGCAGGGCCTGACTTTC. Variable domain in full (rest from reference TRBV29-1 and TRBJ2-6): SAVISQKPSRDICQRGTSLTIQCQVDSQVTMMFWYRQQPGQSLTLIATANQGSEATYESGFVIDKFPISRPNLTFSTLTVSNMSPEDSSIYLCSVQGLTFGAGSRLTVL.

The chain combines TRBV28 with TRBJ1-4, with TRBD1 as a possible D gene (5 bases). This CDR3 is 14 amino acids long. Between the trimmed V and J ends, which lost 2 bases and 3 bases, there was a span of 7 bases. Germline V gives CDR1 MDHEN, CDR2 SYDVKM. The CDR3 DNA is TGTGCCAGCAGTTTACTAGGGGCTAATGAAAAACTGTTTTTT. It specifies CASSLLGANEKLFF.

This clonotype was recorded many times. This sequence joins TRBV11-3 and TRBJ2-7; possible D gene TRBD1, 6 bases. V lost 2 bases to trimming and J lost 7 bases, with 15 bases between them. Germline values: CDR1 SGHNT, CDR2 YENEEA. CDR3 length: 14 amino acids. The CDR3, as DNA: TGTGCCAGCAGCTTAAACTCCTGGGGGCGTGAGCAGTACTTC. It is translated as CASSLNSWGREQYF.

This clonotype was seen repeatedly, ten times or more. This chain connects TRBV2 to TRBJ1-5; tentatively, D is TRBD1 (5 bases). The CDR3 runs to 19 residues. Germline V gene data show CDR1 as SNHLY and CDR2 as FYNNEI. Trimming cost V 6 bases and J 6 bases, with 30 bases left between them. In DNA form, the CDR3 reads TGTGCCAGCAGCCCCGGGGATCTTGCCCTCAGGACCCAGGGTCAGCCCCAGCATTTT. Its translation: CASSPGDLALRTQGQPQHF.

This clonotype was observed at least ten times. The chain links TRBV5-1 to TRBJ1-1; no reliable D call. Trimming removed 0 bases at V and 0 bases at J, with 9 bases between. The germline CDR1 and CDR2 sequences are SGHRS and YFSETQ. The CDR3 is 15 residues long. The CDR3 nucleotides are TGCGCCAGCAGCTTGGGTGGAAGAGTGAACACTGAAGCTTTCTTT. Encoded protein: CASSLGGRVNTEAFF. The full variable domain, its missing parts supplied by reference TRBV5-1 and TRBJ1-1, is KAGVTQTPRYLIKTRGQQVTLSCSPISGHRSVSWYQQTPGQGLQFLFEYFSETQRNKGNFPGRFSGRQFSNSRSEMNVSTLELGDSALYLCASSLGGRVNTEAFFGQGTRLTVV.

This clonotype showed up just once. The V gene is TRBV2, the J gene TRBJ1-2, with 9 bases matching TRBD1. V lost 6 bases to trimming and J lost 6 bases; unmatched junction nucleotides: 5. CDR3 length: 13 residues. Germline V lookup: CDR1 SNHLY, CDR2 FYNNEI. The CDR3: CASSRTGEDGYTF. CDR3 sequence (DNA): TGTGCCAGCAGCAGGACAGGGGAGGATGGCTACACCTTC. The entire variable domain, with the rest obtained from reference TRBV2 and TRBJ1-2, is as follows: EPEVTQTPSHQVTQMGQEVILRCVPISNHLYFYWYRQILGQKVEFLVSFYNNEISEKSEIFDDQFSVERPDGSNFTLKIRSTKLEDSAMYFCASSRTGEDGYTFGSGTRLTVV.

This clonotype has just a few counts. This rearrangement joins TRBV20-1 to TRBJ1-2; no firm D call. The CDR3 consists of 14 residues. Germline V lookup: CDR1 DFQATT, CDR2 SNEGSKA (reference sequence). V was cut by 0 bases and J by 8 bases, with 16 bases left in between. Here the CDR3 reads CSARDSRPALGYTF. CDR3 DNA: TGCAGTGCTAGAGATTCGCGCCCGGCTTTGGGCTACACCTTC.

CDR3 sequence (DNA): TGTGCCAGCAGGCTCGGGACTAGCGGGATCTACGAGCAGTACTTC. Its protein product is CASRLGTSGIYEQYF. This chain connects TRBV6-1 to TRBJ2-7; 13 nucleotides line up with TRBD2. The germline V gene encodes CDR1 MNHNS and CDR2 SASEGT. The CDR3 has 15 residues. V was clipped by 6 bases and J by 3 bases; unmatched bases: 5.

This clonotype was counted at least ten times. This rearrangement joins TRBV10-3 to TRBJ1-1; D may be TRBD1 (6 bases). The CDR3 has 13 amino acids. Germline assignment: CDR1 ENHRY and CDR2 SYGVKD. V was trimmed by 3 bases and J by 6 bases, leaving 11 bases between them. The CDR3, as DNA: TGTGCCATCAGTGATTTGGGGGGCGCTGAAGCTTTCTTT. Its protein is CAISDLGGAEAFF.

The sample holds a few counts of this clonotype. The rearrangement uses TRBV6-5 and TRBJ1-1; 7 nucleotides line up with TRBD1. Germline CDR1 and CDR2: MNHEY and SVGAGI. The CDR3 has 15 residues. The ends lost 7 bases at V and 3 bases at J; junction bases unmatched: 11. In DNA, the CDR3 is TGTGCCAGCAACAAATCGACAGGGTCTCACACTGAAGCTTTCTTT. Protein sequence: CASNKSTGSHTEAFF.

This clonotype was seen a few times. The V call is TRBV5-1, the J call TRBJ1-1; D not certain. Germline V CDR1 and CDR2: SGHRS, YFSETQ. This CDR3 contains 13 residues. Trimming removed 6 bases at V and 0 bases at J, with 9 bases between. CDR3 coding DNA: TGCGCCAGCAAGGTGGGGATGAACACTGAAGCTTTCTTT. Translating it yields CASKVGMNTEAFF.

This clonotype was observed a single time. The gene calls are TRBV7-9 and TRBJ2-7; possibly TRBD2 for D (6 bases). Trimming cost V 3 bases and J 6 bases, with 18 bases left between them. Germline assignment: CDR1 SEHNR and CDR2 FQNEAQ (reference sequence). The CDR3 runs to 15 residues. CDR3 in amino acids: CASSLGGPGLGEQYF. The CDR3 DNA reads TGTGCCAGCAGCTTGGGGGGACCTGGATTGGGCGAGCAGTACTTC.